Presented here are 13 T cell receptor beta chains from one specimen sequenced in a study of T cell responses to AZD1222 COVID-19 vaccine. TCRdb's table, derived via immunoSEQ multiplex PCR, lists solely in-frame clones and lacks some. The sample lists roughly 160,000 clones; about 91% were seen once. The sequenced sample was peripheral blood, obtained on day 0 of AZD1222 vaccination. These TCRs come from an adult in good health.

The chain combines TRBV6-2 or TRBV6-3 with TRBJ2-1; D is unclear. V dropped 5 bases and J dropped 7 bases, with 9 bases sitting between them. This CDR3 contains 12 residues. Germline-derived CDR1 and CDR2 are MNHEY and SVGEGT. CDR3 sequence reads: CASSGYSNEQFF. In DNA form, the CDR3 reads TGTGCCAGCAGTGGGTATTCGAATGAGCAGTTCTTC.

The chain links TRBV30 to TRBJ2-5; 8 bases line up with TRBD1. CDR3 length equals 13 residues. The V and J ends lost 7 bases and 5 bases, in that order; junction bases with no gene match: 9. CDR1 is GTSNPN, CDR2 SVGIG, per germline (reference sequence). In nucleotides, the CDR3 is TGTGCCTTCGGGACAGGAGCCCAGGAGACCCAGTACTTC. It encodes CAFGTGAQETQYF.

The chain couples TRBV6-2 or TRBV6-3 to TRBJ1-6; no clear D. The CDR3 is 17 amino acids. The germline V and J ends were trimmed by 6 bases and 0 bases, with 15 bases remaining between them. CDR1 and CDR2 from the germline V gene are MNHEY and SVGEGT. CDR3 nucleotide sequence: TGTGCCAGCAGCCCTCTTGGACGGAGCTCCTATAATTCACCCCTCCACTTT. It is translated as CASSPLGRSSYNSPLHF.

This CDR3 reads CASSRDRGELFF. The CDR3, as DNA: TGTGCCAGCAGTCGGGACAGGGGGGAGCTGTTTTTT. The chain has TRBV6-5 and TRBJ2-2, with TRBD1 matching over 8 bases. The CDR3 extends over 12 amino acids. CDR1 MNHEY and CDR2 SVGAGI come from the germline V gene. V shed 5 bases and J 8 bases; nucleotides not matched to a gene: 1.

The chain recombines TRBV14 with TRBJ1-5; no clear D. There are 12 residues in the CDR3. Germline V gene lookup returns CDR1 SGHDN and CDR2 FVKESK. Trimming pared 5 bases from V and 7 bases from J, leaving 9 bases between. CDR3 nucleotide sequence: TGTGCCAGCAGCTCATACGGACAGCCCCAGCATTTT. Its protein product is CASSSYGQPQHF. The full variable domain, with the rest looked up from reference TRBV14 and TRBJ1-5, is EAGVTQFPSHSVIEKGQTVTLRCDPISGHDNLYWYRRVMGKEIKFLLHFVKESKQDESGMPNNRFLAERTGGTYSTLKVQPAELEDSGVYFCASSSYGQPQHFGDGTRLSIL.

This chain links TRBV2 with TRBJ1-2, with D hard to call. Trimming took 3 bases from V and 2 from J, leaving 10 bases between them. This CDR3 is built from 14 residues. Germline CDR1 SNHLY, CDR2 FYNNEI. CDR3 nucleotide sequence: TGTGCCAGCAGTGAGGCGGAGATAAACTATGGCTACACCTTC. It is translated as CASSEAEINYGYTF.

The chain recombines TRBV7-6 with TRBJ1-1, with D perhaps matching TRBD1 (5 bases). CDR1 is SGHVS, CDR2 FNYEAQ, per germline. V was clipped by 5 bases and J by 4 bases, with 8 bases between them. The CDR3 covers 12 residues. The CDR3 DNA follows: TGTGCCAGCAGCCAGGGAGGCACTGAAGCTTTCTTT. Translated, it gives CASSQGGTEAFF. Complete variable domain (other parts from reference TRBV7-6 and TRBJ1-1): GAGVSQSPRYKVTKRGQDVALRCDPISGHVSLYWYRQALGQGPEFLTYFNYEAQQDKSGLPNDRFSAERPEGSISTLTIQRTEQRDSAMYRCASSQGGTEAFFGQGTRLTVV.

The chain combines TRBV5-5 with TRBJ1-1; TRBD1 matches at 7 bases. This CDR3 has 14 amino acids. Germline V lookup: CDR1 SGHKS, CDR2 YYEKEE (reference sequence). V trimming: 9 bases; J trimming: 1 base; junction bases outside the gene matches: 9. This CDR3 is CATTQGVWNTEAFF. CDR3 DNA sequence: TGTGCCACCACTCAGGGGGTTTGGAACACTGAAGCTTTCTTT.

The CDR3 protein is CASRGTSTYNEQFF. CDR3 DNA: TGTGCCAGTAGAGGGACTAGCACCTACAATGAGCAGTTCTTC. V and J are TRBV19 and TRBJ2-1; 9 bases are a match to TRBD2. Germline CDR1 LNHDA, CDR2 SQIVND (reference sequence). CDR3 length: 14 amino acids. The junction had 2 bases not matched to a gene; V was cut back by 6 bases and J by 2 bases.

The chain employs TRBV27 and TRBJ2-7; D gene ambiguous. The V end lost 0 bases, the J end lost 2 bases, and 11 bases lay between the germline ends. This CDR3 contains 15 residues. Germline lookup yields CDR1 MNHEY and CDR2 SMNVEV (reference sequence). The CDR3 bases are TGTGCCAGCAGTTTATCCATCGGTACTACCTACGAGCAGTACTTC. This translates into CASSLSIGTTYEQYF.

The chain is built from TRBV11-2 and TRBJ1-2, with D hard to call. Per the germline V gene, CDR1 is SGHAT and CDR2 is FQNNGV. V was trimmed by 1 base and J by 7 bases, leaving 10 bases between them. The CDR3 runs 13 residues. The CDR3 loop is CASSLGRGSGYTF. The DNA for the CDR3 is TGTGCCAGCAGCTTAGGCCGGGGATCTGGCTACACCTTC.

The chain has TRBV11-2 and TRBJ1-5; 7 positions match TRBD1. Germline CDR1 SGHAT, CDR2 FQNNGV. J was trimmed by 5 bases and V by 5 bases; bases with no gene match: 3. The CDR3 totals 13 residues. CDR3: CASSRTGDQPQHF. The DNA of the CDR3 is TGTGCCAGCAGCCGTACAGGGGATCAGCCCCAGCATTTT.

The chain has TRBV12-2 and TRBJ1-3. TRBV12-2 is flagged as a pseudogene. This CDR3 spans 16 amino acids. CDR3 protein: CASRLVEWNSGNTIYF. CDR3 coding DNA: TGTGCAAGTCGCTTAGTGGAGTGGAACTCTGGAAACACCATATATTTT.